What follows are 20 T cell receptor beta chains derived from one specimen sequenced in a study of blood T cell repertoires in COVID-19 (dated by TCRdb to the early 2020s). The receptor library was made with the immunoSEQ multiplex PCR assay. TCRdb stores this immuneACCESS table with in-frame sequences only. Part of the clones is absent; in the studies checked, under half of the shortfall reflects unresolved V genes, and no reason is known for the rest. This sample gives 200,000 to 250,000 clones in total; around 90% of them show up just once. The ten largest account for roughly 15% of the sample. The sample was PBMCs or T cells enriched from blood (not recorded which). These receptors were collected from a woman aged 50 to 60 with acute COVID-19.

The chain couples TRBV27 to TRBJ2-3; 8 nucleotides agree with TRBD1. The CDR3 is 15 amino acids. Looked up from germline, CDR1 is MNHEY and CDR2 is SMNVEV (reference sequence). Trimming at V came to 6 bases and at J to 2 bases, leaving 7 bases not matched to a gene. This CDR3 is CASSLGQGSTDTQYF. CDR3 coding DNA: TGTGCCAGCAGCCTAGGACAGGGTTCCACAGATACGCAGTATTTT.

This sequence joins TRBV27 and TRBJ1-3; possible D gene TRBD1, 6 bases. This CDR3 region has 14 residues. Germline V gene sequence: CDR1 MNHEY, CDR2 SMNVEV (reference sequence). With 9 bases removed from V and 0 bases from J, the gap between germline ends came to 12 bases. The CDR3 nucleotides read TGTGCCAGGATACAGGGCCCCTCTGGAAACACCATATATTTT. This codes for CARIQGPSGNTIYF.

The chain carries TRBV9 and TRBJ2-2, with 10 bases lining up with TRBD2. Germline CDR1 reads SGDLS; CDR2 reads YYNGEE. The CDR3 runs 17 residues. V gave up 0 bases and J gave up 8 bases; unmatched junction bases: 10. CDR3 nucleotide sequence: TGTGCCAGCAGCGTAGGAGGGAGCGGGAGGGCCCCGGGGGAGCTGTTTTTT. Translated: CASSVGGSGRAPGELFF.

The rearrangement joins TRBV5-1 to TRBJ2-1; 12 nucleotides align to TRBD2. V lost 0 bases and J lost 6; bases outside the gene matches: 7. CDR1 and CDR2 (germline): SGHRS, YFSETQ. The CDR3 contains 17 residues. The CDR3 DNA follows: TGCGCCAGCAGCTTGGGCCCGGTGACTAGCGGGAGCAATGAGCAGTTCTTC. This encodes CASSLGPVTSGSNEQFF.

The V call is TRBV6-5, the J call TRBJ1-2, with TRBD1 matching over 8 bases. After removal of 6 bases from V and 5 bases from J, the junction contained 5 bases not matched to a gene. Per germline, CDR1 MNHEY and CDR2 SVGAGI. The length of the CDR3 is 13 residues. The CDR3 sequence: CASRRTGQYGYTF. CDR3 sequence (DNA): TGTGCCAGCAGACGGACAGGGCAGTATGGCTACACCTTC.

The CDR3 DNA follows: TGTGCCAGCAGCTTAGCCGGCGGGAGGTCCTCCTACGAGCAGTACTTC. It is translated as CASSLAGGRSSYEQYF. The chain employs TRBV11-2 and TRBJ2-7; 8 bases agree with TRBD2. This CDR3 has 16 residues. J lost 0 bases, V lost 1 base, and 5 bases had no gene match. CDR1 is SGHAT and CDR2 is FQNNGV in the germline V gene.

J is TRBJ1-1 and V is TRBV2; tentative D call: TRBD1 (6 bases). V dropped 5 bases and J dropped 1 base, with 11 bases sitting between them. The CDR3 has 14 amino acids. Looked up from germline, CDR1 is SNHLY and CDR2 is FYNNEI. The CDR3 nucleotides are TGTGCCAGCAGTTATATACAGGGGAACACTGAAGCTTTCTTT. Translating gives CASSYIQGNTEAFF.

V usage is TRBV6-5 and J usage is TRBJ2-7; 9 bases align to TRBD1. V shed 2 bases and J 2 bases; nucleotides not matched to a gene: 7. The length of the CDR3 is 16 residues. Germline CDR1 reads MNHEY; CDR2 reads SVGAGI. CDR3 sequence reads: CASSYEGTGLPYEQYF. DNA for the CDR3: TGTGCCAGCAGTTACGAGGGGACAGGGCTTCCCTACGAGCAGTACTTC.

The chain uses TRBV3-1 (or the pseudogene TRBV3-2) and TRBJ1-1; D might be TRBD1 (5 bases). CDR3 length: 13 amino acids. V lost 2 bases to trimming and J lost 4 bases, with 8 bases between them. The V gene's germline CDR1 is LGHDT and CDR2 YNNKEL (reference sequence). Here the CDR3 DNA reads TGTGCCAGCAGCCAAAGACAGCCCACTGAAGCTTTCTTT. This encodes CASSQRQPTEAFF.

The chain is built from TRBV2 and TRBJ2-7, with TRBD2 matching over 9 bases. Germline lookup yields CDR1 SNHLY and CDR2 FYNNEI. The CDR3 consists of 16 residues. The trim removed 8 bases at V and 6 bases at J, leaving 17 bases unmatched. CDR3 protein: CASEESAGGLRREQYF. As DNA, the CDR3 is TGTGCCAGCGAGGAATCAGCGGGAGGCCTCCGGCGCGAGCAGTACTTC.

This chain connects TRBV5-1 to TRBJ2-6; possibly TRBD1 for D (6 bases). The V end lost 4 bases, the J end lost 2 bases, and 13 bases lay between the germline ends. Germline values: CDR1 SGHRS, CDR2 YFSETQ. This CDR3 contains 16 residues. CDR3 protein: CASSPPQGTGANVLTF. The CDR3 DNA reads as TGCGCCAGCAGCCCCCCCCAGGGGACTGGGGCCAACGTCCTGACTTTC.

The CDR3 region is CASSLDWGGDTQYF. DNA for the CDR3: TGCGCCAGCAGCTTGGACTGGGGCGGAGATACGCAGTATTTT. This chain connects TRBV5-1 to TRBJ2-3; D is possibly TRBD1 (5 bases). The ends were cut back, 0 bases at V and 5 bases at J, with 10 bases in the middle. The CDR3 runs to 14 residues. In germline, CDR1 is SGHRS, CDR2 YFSETQ.

The CDR3 loop is CAGGEADTQYF. The DNA for the CDR3 is TGTGCCGGAGGCGAGGCGGATACGCAGTATTTT. The chain couples TRBV28 to TRBJ2-3; a weak D match, TRBD2 (5 bases). Germline loops: CDR1 MDHEN, CDR2 SYDVKM. Trimming cost V 11 bases and J 6 bases, with 12 bases left between them. This CDR3 has 11 amino acids.

The chain has TRBV4-1 and TRBJ2-7; D possibly corresponds to TRBD1 (5 bases). CDR3 length equals 14 residues. The germline V gene has CDR1 MGHRA and CDR2 YSYEKL. V lost 0 bases, J lost 3 bases, and 9 bases lay in between. CDR3 nucleotide sequence: TGCGCCAGCAGCCAAGAATATAGGGGCTACGAGCAGTACTTC. This sequence encodes CASSQEYRGYEQYF.

The gene calls are TRBV30 and TRBJ2-2; D possibly corresponds to TRBD2 (6 bases). The CDR3 covers 14 residues. The V end lost 1 base, the J end lost 2 bases, and 8 bases lay between the germline ends. The germline V gene encodes CDR1 GTSNPN and CDR2 SVGIG (reference sequence). This CDR3 is CAWSGAGNTGELFF. CDR3 coding DNA: TGTGCCTGGAGTGGGGCGGGAAACACCGGGGAGCTGTTTTTT.

The DNA of the CDR3 is TGTGCCAGCAGCCCAGGTACCAAAAACATTCAGTACTTC. Translated: CASSPGTKNIQYF. The chain carries TRBV3-1 (or the pseudogene TRBV3-2) and TRBJ2-4, with no clear D. CDR1 and CDR2 (germline): LGHDT, YNNKEL (reference sequence). The V and J ends lost 4 bases and 2 bases respectively, with 6 bases between them. The CDR3 runs to 13 residues.

The chain recombines TRBV9 with TRBJ1-3; TRBD1 might be the D (6 bases). Germline CDR1 is SGDLS and CDR2 is YYNGEE. The CDR3 length is 16 residues. V was shortened by 0 bases and J by 2 bases, with 12 bases between the two germline ends. The CDR3 here is CASSVENPGAGNTIYF. The CDR3 DNA reads TGTGCCAGCAGCGTAGAGAACCCAGGGGCTGGAAACACCATATATTTT.

V and J are TRBV5-1 and TRBJ2-7; tentative D call: TRBD1 (6 bases). The germline V gene encodes CDR1 SGHRS and CDR2 YFSETQ. The CDR3 has 15 residues. Trimming cost V 4 bases and J 0 bases, with 14 bases left between them. CDR3: CASSEEMDSSYEQYF. CDR3 sequence (DNA): TGCGCCAGCAGCGAGGAAATGGACAGCTCCTACGAGCAGTACTTC.

The V gene is TRBV15, the J gene TRBJ2-2, with a tentative D call TRBD2 (5 bases). Germline CDR1 is LNHNV and CDR2 is YYDKDF (reference sequence). Deletions cut 6 bases from V and 4 bases from J, with 12 bases between. The length of the CDR3 is 14 residues. The CDR3 DNA sequence: TGTGCCACCAGTAGCCTCCGGGGCACCGGGGAGCTGTTTTTT. Translation: CATSSLRGTGELFF.

V usage is TRBV28 and J usage is TRBJ2-7, with a tentative D call TRBD1 (6 bases). V shed 11 bases and J shed 5 bases, with 19 bases lying between them. The CDR3 sequence is 13 residues long. Germline CDR1 is MDHEN and CDR2 is SYDVKM. CDR3 region: CAVLGDILHEQYF. As DNA, the CDR3 is TGTGCCGTCCTGGGGGACATCCTCCACGAGCAGTACTTC.